The rows below give T cell receptor beta chains drawn from one sample of a study of CD4 T cells in relation to SARS-CoV-2 and coronaviruses. The antigens of these receptors remain unknown. Sequencing used immunoSEQ multiplex PCR; TCRdb keeps in-frame clones, though not all of them. The data show some 21,000 clones, approximately 72% seen once. Sequenced material: CD4+ T cells from PBMCs, cultured in vitro. The receptor set was obtained from a human donor in good health. Both conserved end residues are part of each CDR3. The order of the fields is J gene, clone size, V gene, D gene, CDR3 protein, CDR3 DNA. D genes are given only for firm matches. Size values are once, few and many counts, or a class for expanded clones, and some rows have none.

TRBJ2-1 NA TRBV5-5 TRBD2 CASSTDLAGSYNEQFF TGTGCCAGCAGCACGGACCTAGCGGGATCCTACAATGAGCAGTTCTTC
TRBJ1-6 NA TRBV18 TRBD1 CASSADRAGSPLHF TGTGCCAGCTCCGCGGACAGGGCAGGGTCACCCCTCCACTTT
TRBJ2-2 few TRBV7-3 TRBD1 CASSFLGQGAGELFF TGTGCCAGCAGCTTCCTAGGACAGGGGGCCGGGGAGCTGTTTTTT
TRBJ1-5 NA TRBV19 NA CASTPGGVNQPQHF TGTGCCAGTACCCCCGGTGGGGTCAATCAGCCCCAGCATTTT
TRBJ2-7 NA TRBV7-3 NA CASSVTGTDYEQYF TGTGCCAGCAGCGTAACCGGGACTGACTACGAGCAGTACTTC
TRBJ2-5 NA TRBV19 TRBD2 CASNLGLAGGETQYF TGTGCCAGTAACCTGGGACTAGCGGGAGGAGAGACCCAGTACTTC
TRBJ2-7 NA TRBV5-1 TRBD1 CASSLIGTGGYEQYF TGCGCCAGCAGCTTGATCGGGACAGGGGGTTACGAGCAGTACTTC
TRBJ2-7 NA TRBV5-1 TRBD2 CASSSSSGSYEQYF TGCGCCAGCAGCTCCAGTAGCGGGAGCTACGAGCAGTACTTC
TRBJ2-3 NA TRBV10-2 NA CASIQGRGTDTQYF TGCGCCAGCATCCAGGGGAGGGGCACAGATACGCAGTATTTT
TRBJ2-6 NA TRBV5-4 NA CASSTPRRAGFGANVLTF TGTGCCAGCAGCACCCCGAGGAGGGCGGGGTTTGGGGCCAACGTCCTGACTTTC
TRBJ1-4 NA TRBV7-9 TRBD1 CASSLPTGSNEKLFF TGTGCCAGCAGCTTACCGACAGGGTCTAATGAAAAACTGTTTTTT
TRBJ2-2 NA TRBV9 NA CASSSRQTTGELFF TGTGCCAGCAGCTCCCGACAGACCACCGGGGAGCTGTTTTTT
TRBJ2-7 NA TRBV12-3/TRBV12-4 NA CASSFSRGREQYF TGTGCCAGCTCCTTCTCCAGGGGTCGCGAGCAGTACTTC
TRBJ2-3 medium-sized TRBV27 TRBD2 CASRTSGSSDTQYF TGTGCCAGCCGGACTAGCGGGAGTTCAGATACGCAGTATTTT